A single TCR beta chain is shown here with its context. Possible read error: a much larger clone is one base away. The data are from a study of T cells in Graves' hyperthyroidism and ophthalmopathy. RNA transcripts provided the source from which TCR beta CDR3 regions were amplified. The primer set for the first-round RT-PCR of the TCR CDR3 was HTBI. From the multiplex PCR reads, TCRdb called clonotypes with MiXCR, one entry per CDR3 protein. This table has some 580,000 distinct CDR3 sequences, 16% appearing once. Sequences were obtained from blood. This TCR was sampled from a woman aged 40 to 49 with Graves' ophthalmopathy.

The CDR3 here is CAGSLSGGKAFF. DNA of the CDR3: TGTGCCGGCAGTTTATCCGGGGGCAAAGCTTTCTTT. The V call is TRBV28, the J call TRBJ1-1, with TRBD1 as a possible D gene (6 bases). The CDR3 has 12 residues. Per the germline V gene, CDR1 is MDHEN and CDR2 is SYDVKM. The full variable domain, its missing parts supplied by reference TRBV28 and TRBJ1-1, is DVKVTQSSRYLVKRTGEKVFLECVQDMDHENMFWYRQDPGLGLRLIYFSYDVKMKEKGDIPEGYSVSREKKERFSLILESASTNQTSMYLCAGSLSGGKAFFGQGTRLTVV.